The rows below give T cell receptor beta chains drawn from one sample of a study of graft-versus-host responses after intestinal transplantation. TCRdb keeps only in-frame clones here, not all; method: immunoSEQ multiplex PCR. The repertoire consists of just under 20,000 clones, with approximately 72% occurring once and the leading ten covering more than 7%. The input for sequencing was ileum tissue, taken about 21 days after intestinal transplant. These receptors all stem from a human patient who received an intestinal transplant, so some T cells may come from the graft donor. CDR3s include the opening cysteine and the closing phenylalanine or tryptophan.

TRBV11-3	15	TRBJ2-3	CASSFRTSSTDTQYF
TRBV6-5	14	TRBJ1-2	CASSYSGRGYGYTF
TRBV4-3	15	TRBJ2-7	CASSQDFSSSYEQYF
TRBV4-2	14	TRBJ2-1	CASSQTQRGYEQFF
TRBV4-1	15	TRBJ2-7	CASSQGTGDGYEQYF
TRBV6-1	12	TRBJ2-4	CASSENLNIQYF
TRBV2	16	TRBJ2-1	CASSEVGYRRLDEQFF
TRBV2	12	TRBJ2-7	CASRARQKWQYF
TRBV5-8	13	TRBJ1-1	CASSFGLNTEAFF
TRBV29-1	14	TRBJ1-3	CSVEGRLSGNTIYF
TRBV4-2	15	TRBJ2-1	CASSQGLAVVNEQFF
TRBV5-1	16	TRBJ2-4	CASSLTYIRAKNIQYF
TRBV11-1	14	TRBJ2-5	CASSLPTIEETQYF
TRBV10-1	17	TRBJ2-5	CASSEIGPSGYLETQYF
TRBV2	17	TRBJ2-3	CASSDRLAAQSTDTQYF
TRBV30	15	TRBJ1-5	CAWTLTGWGNQPQHF
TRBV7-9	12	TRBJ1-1	CASSLQNTEAFF
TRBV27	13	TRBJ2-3	CATHRVPPDTQYF
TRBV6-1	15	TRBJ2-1	CASSPWAGVGNEQFF
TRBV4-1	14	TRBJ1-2	CASSQVHRVRGYTF
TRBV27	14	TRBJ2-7	CASSLDRGSYEQYF
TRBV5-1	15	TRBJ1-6	CASSLGQRGMGPLHF
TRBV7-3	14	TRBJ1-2	CASSGGDRVYGYTF
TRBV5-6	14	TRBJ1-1	CASSLTPVNTEAFF
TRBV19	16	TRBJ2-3	CASSIWASGSTDTQYF
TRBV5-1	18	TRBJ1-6	CASSMGQGSPSYNSPLHF
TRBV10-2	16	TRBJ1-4	CASRGGCQGSNEKLFF
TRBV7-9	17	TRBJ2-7	CASSSSPGTGSAYEQYF
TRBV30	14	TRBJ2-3	CAWTISGSTDTQYF
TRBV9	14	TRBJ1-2	CASSRSGAFDGYTF
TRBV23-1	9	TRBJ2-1	CASSHLGLF
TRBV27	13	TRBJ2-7	CASSPSTTYEQYF
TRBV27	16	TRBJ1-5	CASAIKPGQGDQPQHF
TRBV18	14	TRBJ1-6	CASSPRDTNSPLHF
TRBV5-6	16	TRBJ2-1	CASSLALATRNNEQFF
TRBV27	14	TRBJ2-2	CASTFIANTGELFF
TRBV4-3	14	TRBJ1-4	CASSQSRQNEKLFF
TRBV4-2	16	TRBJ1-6	CASSQEALFRLSPLHF
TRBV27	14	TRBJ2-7	CASSLGGSSYEQYF
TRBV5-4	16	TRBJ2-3	CASSPPAGASTDTQYF
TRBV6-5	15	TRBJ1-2	CASSRDRGPVYGYTF
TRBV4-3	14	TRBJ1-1	CASSQTGLNTEAFF
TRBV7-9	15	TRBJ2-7	CASSLVGRERYEQYF
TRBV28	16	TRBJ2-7	CASSSLSGRASYEQYF
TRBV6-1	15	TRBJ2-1	CASSASTGVSNEQFF
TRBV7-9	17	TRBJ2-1	CASTNYGLQGDWDEQFF
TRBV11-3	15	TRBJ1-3	CASSLGQTPGNTIYF
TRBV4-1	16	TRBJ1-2	CASSQDSGTGGYGYTF
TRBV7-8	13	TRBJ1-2	CASSTGSNYGYTF
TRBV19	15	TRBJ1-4	CASSIWGHLYEKLFF
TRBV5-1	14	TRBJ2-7	CASSFSSGGYEQYF
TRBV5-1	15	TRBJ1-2	CASSLEWGANYGYTF
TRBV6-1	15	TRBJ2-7	CASSVGGGRSYEQYF
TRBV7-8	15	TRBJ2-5	CASSQVSGQQETQYF